The 19 T cell receptor beta chains in this list originate from one sample, sequenced in a study of T cell responses to AZD1222 COVID-19 vaccine. Sequenced by immunoSEQ multiplex PCR; TCRdb stores in-frame clones only, minus some. There are about 110,000 clones in the sample; approximately 90% occur only once, and roughly 4.3% lies in the top ten. The sequences come from peripheral blood, collected on day 0 of AZD1222 vaccination. These receptors were taken from an adult in good health.

The genes are TRBV28 and TRBJ2-7, with D tentatively TRBD1 (6 bases). V was trimmed by 7 bases and J by 3 bases, leaving 16 bases between them. In germline, CDR1 is MDHEN, CDR2 SYDVKM. The length of the CDR3 is 14 residues. CDR3 sequence: CASTAGTPFYEQYF. CDR3 DNA sequence: TGTGCCAGCACCGCCGGGACACCCTTCTACGAGCAGTACTTC.

The CDR3 here is CASSRTGSNQPQHF. CDR3 in DNA: TGTGCCAGTTCTCGGACCGGTAGCAATCAGCCCCAGCATTTT. J is TRBJ1-5 and V is TRBV19; the D is unclear. The ends were cut back, 8 bases at V and 0 bases at J, with 11 bases in the middle. The CDR3 runs to 14 residues. Looked up from germline, CDR1 is LNHDA and CDR2 is SQIVND (reference sequence).

The chain joins TRBV11-2 to TRBJ2-4; no definite D call. CDR3 length: 15 residues. Germline CDR1 reads SGHAT; CDR2 reads FQNNGV. V gave up 2 bases and J gave up 0 bases, with 8 bases separating them. The CDR3, as DNA: TGTGCCAGCAGCTTATGGGGTTTAGCCAAAAACATTCAGTACTTC. As protein: CASSLWGLAKNIQYF.

The V gene is TRBV28, the J gene TRBJ2-7; the D is unclear. Germline V lookup: CDR1 MDHEN, CDR2 SYDVKM. The CDR3 totals 16 residues. Trimming took 5 bases from V and 4 from J, leaving 21 bases between them. The CDR3 region is CASSPSPPGFVYEQYF. CDR3 DNA sequence: TGTGCCAGCAGTCCCTCCCCCCCGGGCTTTGTTTACGAGCAGTACTTC.

This chain connects TRBV19 to TRBJ2-1; 10 bases map to TRBD2. Losses at the gene ends were 5 bases for V and 9 bases for J; bases not matched to a gene: 13. Per the germline V gene, CDR1 is LNHDA and CDR2 is SQIVND (reference sequence). The length of the CDR3 is 16 residues. The CDR3 DNA is TGTGCCAGTAGTGAAGAGGGACTAGCGCGAGGGGGTGAGCAGTTCTTC. This codes for CASSEEGLARGGEQFF. The full variable domain, rest sourced from reference TRBV19 and TRBJ2-1, is DGGITQSPKYLFRKEGQNVTLSCEQNLNHDAMYWYRQDPGQGLRLIYYSQIVNDFQKGDIAEGYSVSREKKESFPLTVTSAQKNPTAFYLCASSEEGLARGGEQFFGPGTRLTVL.

V is TRBV5-6 and J is TRBJ2-7, with 7 bases lining up with TRBD1. Germline CDR1 reads SGHDT; CDR2 reads YYEEEE. V shed 2 bases and J 1 base; nucleotides not matched to a gene: 3. This CDR3 is 14 amino acids long. The CDR3 sequence: CASSLPGQSYEQYF. The CDR3 region has the DNA TGTGCCAGCAGCTTACCGGGACAGTCCTACGAGCAGTACTTC.

The chain employs TRBV11-3 and TRBJ2-3; TRBD2 agrees at 7 bases. Trimming cost V 1 base and J 4 bases; bases outside gene matches: 5. The CDR3 runs to 15 residues. CDR1 is SGHNT and CDR2 is YENEEA in the germline V gene. The CDR3 spells CASSLGRGGPDTQYF. The CDR3 region has the DNA TGTGCCAGCAGCTTAGGTCGCGGGGGACCAGATACGCAGTATTTT.

This rearrangement joins TRBV9 to TRBJ2-2, with D maybe TRBD2 (6 bases). Germline CDR1 SGDLS, CDR2 YYNGEE. The CDR3 extends over 16 amino acids. Trimming pared 0 bases from V and 7 bases from J, leaving 16 bases between. The CDR3 is CASSVGGEVGNGELFF. Here the CDR3 DNA reads TGTGCCAGCAGCGTAGGAGGGGAGGTTGGCAACGGGGAGCTGTTTTTT.

This clone showed up just a few times. In DNA, the CDR3 is TGCGCCTCTATATTTTATGGCTACACCTTC. Translated, it gives CASIFYGYTF. The chain joins TRBV23-1 to TRBJ1-2, with D uncertain. TRBV23-1 is known as an ORF, though its function is uncertain. The V and J ends lost 11 bases and 5 bases respectively, with 9 bases between them. The CDR3 runs to 10 residues.

The genes are TRBV7-8 and TRBJ1-4; TRBD1 aligns across 7 bases. V lost 4 bases, J lost 3 bases, and 2 bases stayed unmatched. The germline CDR1 and CDR2 sequences are SGHVS and FQNEAQ. The CDR3 length is 14 residues. The CDR3 DNA is TGTGCCAGCAGCTGGGGACAGCCTAATGAAAAACTGTTTTTT. It translates to CASSWGQPNEKLFF.

The chain joins TRBV15 to TRBJ2-3; D might be TRBD1 (6 bases). This CDR3 is 17 amino acids long. The germline V and J ends were trimmed by 5 bases and 0 bases, with 18 bases remaining between them. CDR1 and CDR2 (germline): LNHNV, YYDKDF (reference sequence). The CDR3 spells CATSRLLTGLSTDTQYF. The CDR3 DNA is TGTGCCACCAGCCGCCTGCTCACAGGGCTTAGCACAGATACGCAGTATTTT. The full variable domain, rest sourced from reference TRBV15 and TRBJ2-3, is DAMVIQNPRYQVTQFGKPVTLSCSQTLNHNVMYWYQQKSSQAPKLLFHYYDKDFNNEADTPDNFQSRRPNTSFCFLDIRSPGLGDTAMYLCATSRLLTGLSTDTQYFGPGTRLTVL.

The chain recombines TRBV11-2 with TRBJ1-6, with D unresolved. The CDR3 is made up of 15 amino acids. Germline loops: CDR1 SGHAT, CDR2 FQNNGV. V lost 5 bases, J lost 6 bases, and 14 bases lay in between. CDR3 sequence (DNA): TGTGCCAGCAGCCGAGCAACGACACCTAATTCACCCCTCCACTTT. Its protein is CASSRATTPNSPLHF.

The chain has TRBV4-1 and TRBJ2-7; 9 positions match TRBD2. Germline-derived CDR1 and CDR2 are MGHRA and YSYEKL. The CDR3 runs to 15 residues. V was clipped by 3 bases and J by 3 bases; unmatched bases: 6. CDR3 region: CASSQGRLADYEQYF. Here the CDR3 DNA reads TGCGCCAGCAGCCAGGGCAGACTAGCGGACTACGAGCAGTACTTC.

The chain's CDR3 is CASSSPGLEYNLAKNIQYF. The CDR3 DNA reads TGTGCCAGCAGCTCGCCGGGACTAGAATACAATCTAGCCAAAAACATTCAGTACTTC. V and J are TRBV7-2 and TRBJ2-4; 8 bases map to TRBD2. Germline values: CDR1 SGHTA, CDR2 FQGNSA. After removal of 4 bases from V and 0 bases from J, the junction contained 14 bases not matched to a gene. CDR3 length: 19 residues.

The chain carries TRBV6-5 and TRBJ1-5; TRBD1 is a possible D gene (6 bases). Germline V gene lookup returns CDR1 MNHEY and CDR2 SVGAGI. The CDR3 totals 15 residues. V was pared by 5 bases and J by 0 bases, with 11 bases between. CDR3 region: CASSRGAHSNQPQHF. For the CDR3, the DNA is TGTGCCAGCAGTCGGGGGGCCCATAGCAATCAGCCCCAGCATTTT.

The chain combines TRBV28 with TRBJ2-7, with 9 bases fitting TRBD1. CDR1 is MDHEN and CDR2 is SYDVKM in the germline V gene. J gave up 4 bases and V 7 bases, and 8 bases lay outside the gene matches. This CDR3 comprises 14 residues. The CDR3 region is CASTPGTGRYEQYF. CDR3 in DNA: TGTGCCAGCACCCCCGGGACAGGGCGGTACGAGCAGTACTTC.

This chain links TRBV19 with TRBJ1-1; no clear D gene. V was clipped by 7 bases and J by 4 bases, with 16 bases between them. In germline, CDR1 is LNHDA, CDR2 SQIVND (reference sequence). CDR3 length: 14 residues. The CDR3 nucleotides are TGTGCCAGTATCGGCTTCGAGAGGTTCACTGAAGCTTTCTTT. It translates to CASIGFERFTEAFF.

The V gene is TRBV29-1, the J gene TRBJ1-1; 7 positions agree with TRBD1. The CDR3 totals 13 residues. Germline-derived CDR1 and CDR2 are SQVTM and ANQGSEA. The junction had 4 bases not matched to a gene; V was cut back by 5 bases and J by 1 base. The DNA for the CDR3 is TGCAGCGTTAAAGGGGGCCGGAACACTGAAGCTTTCTTT. Protein: CSVKGGRNTEAFF.

This clone was recorded a few times. The chain joins TRBV30 to TRBJ1-1; D is perhaps TRBD1 (5 bases). CDR1 GTSNPN and CDR2 SVGIG come from the germline V gene (reference sequence). CDR3 length: 12 residues. V was cut by 0 bases and J by 11 bases, with 13 bases left in between. The CDR3 reads CAWSVRGGTAFF. CDR3 sequence (DNA): TGTGCCTGGAGTGTACGGGGGGGTACGGCTTTCTTT.